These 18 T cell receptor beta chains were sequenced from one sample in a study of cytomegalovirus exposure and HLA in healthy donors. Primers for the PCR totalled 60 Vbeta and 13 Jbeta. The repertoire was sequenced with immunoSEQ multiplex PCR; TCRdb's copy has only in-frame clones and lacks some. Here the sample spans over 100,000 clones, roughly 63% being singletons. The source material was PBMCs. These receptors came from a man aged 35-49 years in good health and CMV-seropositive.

The CDR3 region is CASSARDTEAFF. CDR3 DNA: TGTGCCAGCAGTGCACGGGACACTGAAGCTTTCTTT. The chain joins TRBV2 to TRBJ1-1, with unresolved D. The CDR3 runs to 12 residues. Trimming stripped 4 bases from V and 3 bases from J, with 6 bases between. CDR1 and CDR2 from the germline V gene are SNHLY and FYNNEI.

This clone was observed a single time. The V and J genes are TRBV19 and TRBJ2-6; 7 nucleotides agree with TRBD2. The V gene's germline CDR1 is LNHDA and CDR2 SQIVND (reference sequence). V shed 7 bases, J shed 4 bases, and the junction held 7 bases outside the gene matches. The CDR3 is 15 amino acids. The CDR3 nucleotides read TGTGCCAGTACCCCAGCGGGGAGAGGGGCCAACGTCCTGACTTTC. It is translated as CASTPAGRGANVLTF. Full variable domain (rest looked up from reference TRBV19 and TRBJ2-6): DGGITQSPKYLFRKEGQNVTLSCEQNLNHDAMYWYRQDPGQGLRLIYYSQIVNDFQKGDIAEGYSVSREKKESFPLTVTSAQKNPTAFYLCASTPAGRGANVLTFGAGSRLTVL.

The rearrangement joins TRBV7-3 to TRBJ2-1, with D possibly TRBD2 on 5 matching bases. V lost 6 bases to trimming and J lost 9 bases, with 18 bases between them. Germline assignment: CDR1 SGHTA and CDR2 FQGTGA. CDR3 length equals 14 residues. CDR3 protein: CASSAGPRQGEQFF. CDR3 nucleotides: TGTGCCAGCAGTGCGGGCCCCCGGCAAGGTGAGCAGTTCTTC.

This CDR3 reads CASSVDYINYGYTF. DNA for the CDR3: TGTGCCAGCAGCGTAGATTATATAAACTATGGCTACACCTTC. The V call is TRBV5-4, the J call TRBJ1-2; no reliable D call. V was pared by 4 bases and J by 2 bases, with 12 bases between. This CDR3 has 14 amino acids. Germline V lookup: CDR1 SGHNT, CDR2 YYREEE (reference sequence). The complete variable domain, with remaining parts taken from reference TRBV5-4 and TRBJ1-2, reads ETGVTQSPTHLIKTRGQQVTLRCSSQSGHNTVSWYQQALGQGPQFIFQYYREEENGRGNFPPRFSGLQFPNYSSELNVNALELDDSALYLCASSVDYINYGYTFGSGTRLTVV.

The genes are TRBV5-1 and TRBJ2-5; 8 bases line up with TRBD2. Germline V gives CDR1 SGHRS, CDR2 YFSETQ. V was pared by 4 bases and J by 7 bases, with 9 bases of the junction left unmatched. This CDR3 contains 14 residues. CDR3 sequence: CASSDSGAGGTQYF. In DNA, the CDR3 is TGCGCCAGCAGCGATAGCGGGGCCGGGGGGACCCAGTACTTC. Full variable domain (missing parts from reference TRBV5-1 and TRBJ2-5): KAGVTQTPRYLIKTRGQQVTLSCSPISGHRSVSWYQQTPGQGLQFLFEYFSETQRNKGNFPGRFSGRQFSNSRSEMNVSTLELGDSALYLCASSDSGAGGTQYFGPGTRLLVL.

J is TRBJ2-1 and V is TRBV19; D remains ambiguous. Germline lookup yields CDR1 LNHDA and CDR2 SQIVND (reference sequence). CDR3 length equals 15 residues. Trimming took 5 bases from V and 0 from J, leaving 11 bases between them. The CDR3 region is CASSLAVSSYNEQFF. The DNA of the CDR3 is TGTGCCAGTAGTCTGGCGGTGAGCTCCTACAATGAGCAGTTCTTC.

The CDR3, as DNA: TGTGCCAGCACCCCTAGGTGGGACAGGGGTCTCTCTGGAAACACCATATATTTT. It is translated as CASTPRWDRGLSGNTIYF. The chain has TRBV28 and TRBJ1-3; 10 bases line up with TRBD1. CDR1 is MDHEN, CDR2 SYDVKM, per germline. V shed 7 bases, J shed 0 bases, and the junction held 12 bases outside the gene matches. The CDR3 consists of 18 residues. The full variable domain, completed using reference TRBV28 and TRBJ1-3, is DVKVTQSSRYLVKRTGEKVFLECVQDMDHENMFWYRQDPGLGLRLIYFSYDVKMKEKGDIPEGYSVSREKKERFSLILESASTNQTSMYLCASTPRWDRGLSGNTIYFGEGSWLTVV.

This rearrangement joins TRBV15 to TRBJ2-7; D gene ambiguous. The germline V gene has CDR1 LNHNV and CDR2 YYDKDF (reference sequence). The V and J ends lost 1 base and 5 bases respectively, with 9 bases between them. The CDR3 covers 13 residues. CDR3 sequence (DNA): TGTGCCACCAGCAGAGGACCTGAGGACGAGCAGTACTTC. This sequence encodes CATSRGPEDEQYF.

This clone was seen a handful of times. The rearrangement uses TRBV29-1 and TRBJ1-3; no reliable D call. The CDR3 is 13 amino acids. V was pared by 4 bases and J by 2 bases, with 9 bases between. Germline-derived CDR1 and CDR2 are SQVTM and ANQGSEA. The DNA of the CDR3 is TGCAGCGTTGGGGAGGACCCTGGAAACACCATATATTTT. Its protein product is CSVGEDPGNTIYF.

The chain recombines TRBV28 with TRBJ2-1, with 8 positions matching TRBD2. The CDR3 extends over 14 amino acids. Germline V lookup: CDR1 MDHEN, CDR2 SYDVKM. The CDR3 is CAARTSSTYNEQFF. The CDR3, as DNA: TGTGCAGCTCGGACTAGCAGTACCTACAATGAGCAGTTCTTC.

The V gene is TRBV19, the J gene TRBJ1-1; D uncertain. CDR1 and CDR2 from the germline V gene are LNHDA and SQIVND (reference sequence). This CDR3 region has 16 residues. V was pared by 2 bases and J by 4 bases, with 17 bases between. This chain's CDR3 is CASSIYLDQVPTEAFF. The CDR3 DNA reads TGTGCCAGTAGTATATATTTGGATCAGGTCCCCACTGAAGCTTTCTTT.

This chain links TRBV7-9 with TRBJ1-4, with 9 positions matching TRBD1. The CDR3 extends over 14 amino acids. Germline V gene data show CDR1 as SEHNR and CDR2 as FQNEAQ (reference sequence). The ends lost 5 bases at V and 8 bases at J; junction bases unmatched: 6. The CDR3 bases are TGTGCCAGCAGCACTGACAGGGGGTACGAAAAACTGTTTTTT. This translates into CASSTDRGYEKLFF.

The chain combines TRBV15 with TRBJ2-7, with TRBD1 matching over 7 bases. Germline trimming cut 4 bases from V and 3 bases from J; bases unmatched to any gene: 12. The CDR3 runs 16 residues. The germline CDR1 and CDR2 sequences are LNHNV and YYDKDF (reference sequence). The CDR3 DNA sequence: TGTGCCACCAGCACCCGCCCTGGGACAGCGCTCTACGAGCAGTACTTC. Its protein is CATSTRPGTALYEQYF.

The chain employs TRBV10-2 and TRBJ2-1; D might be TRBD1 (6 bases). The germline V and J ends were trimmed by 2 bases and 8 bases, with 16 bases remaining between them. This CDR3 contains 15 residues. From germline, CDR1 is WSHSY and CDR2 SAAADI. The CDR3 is CASSEVTGNHDEQFF. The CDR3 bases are TGCGCCAGCAGTGAGGTGACAGGAAATCATGATGAGCAGTTCTTC.

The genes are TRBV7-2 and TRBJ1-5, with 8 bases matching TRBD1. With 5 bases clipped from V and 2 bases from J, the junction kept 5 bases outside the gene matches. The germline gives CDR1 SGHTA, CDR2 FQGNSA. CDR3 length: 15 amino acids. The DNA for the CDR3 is TGTGCCAGCAGCCAGGGGACAGGTGGCAATCAGCCCCAGCATTTT. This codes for CASSQGTGGNQPQHF.

The CDR3: CASSSGQNYGYTF. CDR3 in DNA: TGTGCCAGCAGCTCGGGACAGAACTATGGCTACACCTTC. The V gene is TRBV6-6, the J gene TRBJ1-2; 7 nucleotides align to TRBD1. With 6 bases clipped from V and 2 bases from J, the junction kept 3 bases outside the gene matches. Germline V gives CDR1 MNHNY, CDR2 SVGAGI (reference sequence). CDR3 length: 13 residues.

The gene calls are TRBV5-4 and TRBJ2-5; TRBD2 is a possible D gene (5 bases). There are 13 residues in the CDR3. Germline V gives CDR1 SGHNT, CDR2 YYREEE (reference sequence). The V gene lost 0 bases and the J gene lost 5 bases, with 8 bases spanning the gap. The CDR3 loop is CASSLVLGETQYF. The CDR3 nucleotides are TGTGCCAGCAGCTTGGTACTAGGGGAGACCCAGTACTTC.

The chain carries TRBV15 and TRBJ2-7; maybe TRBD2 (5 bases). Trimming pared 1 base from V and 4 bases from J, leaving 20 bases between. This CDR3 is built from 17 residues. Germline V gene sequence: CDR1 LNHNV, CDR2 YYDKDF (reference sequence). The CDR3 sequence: CATSRGANWGERYEQYF. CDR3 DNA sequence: TGTGCCACCAGCAGAGGTGCAAATTGGGGAGAGCGGTACGAGCAGTACTTC.